This T cell receptor beta chain was recorded in a study of blood T cells in healthy people across ages. Healthy Caucasians from Russia aged roughly 6 to 100 served as donors. This clonotype showed up just a few times. The target antigen is unknown. Findings of the study overall: Among long-lived donors, naive CD4+ cells were more numerous and diversity higher than in aged donors.

V trimming: 1 base; J trimming: 1 base; junction bases outside the gene matches: 3. The CDR3 covers 16 residues. The germline V gene encodes CDR1 LGHNA and CDR2 YNFKEQ. Primers used in a second PCR of about 7 to 12 cycles were a sample-barcoded 5' primer and a J-beta primer mix. All samples gave at least 2.5 million CDR3-containing paired-end reads. A single record per CDR3 protein comes from TCRdb applying MiXCR to the 5' RACE reads. Of some 900,000 distinct CDR3 sequences in the sample, 40% to 60% were seen once. Sequenced material: blood. The chain carries TRBV4-2 and TRBJ2-2; the match to TRBD2 covers 7 bases. The TCR was taken from a man aged 25 to 45 in good health. In DNA form, the CDR3 reads TGTGCCAGCAGCCAAGGGCGGGGGAAGAACACCGGGGAGCTGTTTTTT. Translating it yields CASSQGRGKNTGELFF.